The clone carrying this T cell receptor beta chain was counted a few times. Its antigen is undetermined. The sample belongs to a study of T cell repertoires in cytomegalovirus infection. Across the whole study: Selected CMV epitopes included recently identified HLA-C-restricted ones as well as well-studied HLA-B-restricted ones. Public TCR beta signature analysis indicated the presence of both CMV infection and matching HLA type.

TCRdb reanalysed the reads using MiXCR and keeps one entry per CDR3 protein. The data show hundreds of thousands of distinct CDR3 sequences, roughly 33% seen once. The CDR3 is made up of 14 amino acids. V lost 1 base and J lost 8, with 9 bases in between. Per germline, CDR1 SEHNR and CDR2 FQNEAQ (reference sequence). The chain combines TRBV7-9 with TRBJ1-6; no firm D call. This receptor was obtained from a human donor in good health (CMV status not recorded). Some clones in this sample may be carry-over from other donors' samples. Sequenced material: cultured PBMCs, taken from culture after CMV antigen stimulation. CDR3 in amino acids: CASSLETEHSPLHF. The CDR3 DNA reads TGTGCCAGCAGCTTAGAGACCGAACATTCACCCCTCCACTTT.